Sequencing of this T cell receptor (beta chain) was carried out in a study of T-cell reconstitution after alpha-beta-depleted transplantation in children. The library targeted TCRbeta and was prepared with unique molecular identifiers. TCRdb called the PCR reads again in MiXCR, with one record for every CDR3 protein. This sample carries some 500,000 distinct CDR3 sequences, 15% to 20% of them seen once, and the ten largest clones take over 3%. CDR1 and CDR2 (germline): MGHRA, YSYEKL. J gave up 3 bases and V 1 base, and 8 bases lay outside the gene matches. The CDR3 is 16 amino acids. This clonotype occurred a few times.

The sequence was collected from a human donor who donated a stem cell graft to a child with acute lymphoblastic leukemia. The chain joins TRBV4-1 to TRBJ2-5; TRBD2 aligns across 7 bases. Sequencing used PBMCs from the stem cell graft donor, obtained from the stem cell graft. The CDR3 DNA reads as TGCGCCAGCAGCCAAGTACAAGCGGGATTTAAAGAGACCCAGTACTTC. Translated, it gives CASSQVQAGFKETQYF.